The rows below give T cell receptor beta chains drawn from one sample of a study of T-cell memory formation after mild COVID-19. TCRdb redid the calling of the 5' RACE reads with MiXCR, one entry per CDR3 protein. Among about 140,000 distinct CDR3 sequences listed, around 15% were seen once. Sequences were obtained from PBMCs or a T cell subset sorted from them (not recorded which). Receptors originate from an adult woman who had mild COVID-19 (a few samples of this study predate the infection). Cell type and time point are not known. Each CDR3 is given without its conserved first and last residue.

J	V	CDR3
TRBJ2-7	TRBV7-9	ASSLVTGPSYEQY
TRBJ2-1	TRBV2	ASSELGYNEQF
TRBJ2-7	TRBV6-2/TRBV6-3	ASRDPDRGRPYEQY
TRBJ2-1	TRBV6-5	ASRLVAGGSSYNEQF
TRBJ2-1	TRBV12-3/TRBV12-4	ASSPERGGSNEQF
TRBJ2-7	TRBV7-6	ASSPTSGSAYEQY
TRBJ1-1	TRBV4-1	ASSQVTGDYMSTEAF
TRBJ2-2	TRBV7-9	ASSSSTPNTGELF
TRBJ2-2	TRBV2	ASSAGVSAGGELF
TRBJ1-2	TRBV7-9	ASSPPGDYGYT
TRBJ2-2	TRBV12-3/TRBV12-4	ASTRWSTGELF
TRBJ1-4	TRBV12-3/TRBV12-4	ASSRAGGQGSTNEKLF
TRBJ2-7	TRBV12-3/TRBV12-4	ASSFPRGGNPYEQY
TRBJ1-5	TRBV4-1	ASSQDRVGAYSNQPQH
TRBJ1-2	TRBV7-9	ASSPEPPYGYT
TRBJ1-1	TRBV7-9	ASTFQDNTEAF
TRBJ2-1	TRBV5-4	ASSLEQGEQF
TRBJ2-5	TRBV12-3/TRBV12-4	ATSGLSGTQY
TRBJ2-2	TRBV7-9	ASSSPASGIDAGELF
TRBJ2-7	TRBV4-1	ASSQDREGGALYEQY
TRBJ2-1	TRBV29-1	SVEDLAVYNEQF
TRBJ2-2	TRBV11-2	ASSSYPDSLVYTGELF
TRBJ2-2	TRBV12-3/TRBV12-4	ASGMGGQNTGELF
TRBJ2-3	TRBV25-1	ASSEYDHPDRAQLADTQY
TRBJ2-1	TRBV12-3/TRBV12-4	ASSLTPGTSGVSFYNEQF
TRBJ2-7	TRBV11-3	ASSTRDGSYEQY
TRBJ2-3	TRBV7-9	ASSLDPLGGAGTDTQY
TRBJ2-1	TRBV29-1	SVLQGSSYNEQF
TRBJ2-7	TRBV4-1	ASSQQLASAYSYEQY
TRBJ2-3	TRBV9	ASSVGYGESTDTQY
TRBJ2-3	TRBV3-1	ASSIAGGFTDTQY
TRBJ1-1	TRBV19	ASSMVPNTEAF
TRBJ2-4	TRBV6-6	AVQYLAKNIQY
TRBJ1-1	TRBV9	ASSAASRGTEAF
TRBJ2-1	TRBV11-2	ASTGPQGVNEQF
TRBJ1-2	TRBV20-1	SGQEGLKANYGYT
TRBJ2-1	TRBV10-3	AISVERYNEQF
TRBJ2-7	TRBV15	ATSALGGYYEQY
TRBJ2-7	TRBV27	ASSLRRGFYEQY
TRBJ2-3	TRBV6-5	ASSYSSSILDRSTDTQY
TRBJ2-5	TRBV10-3	ASGEREGQETQY
TRBJ2-5	TRBV5-6	ASSLVSEPATQY
TRBJ1-5	TRBV21-1	ASGVPLAHQPQH
TRBJ2-3	TRBV4-2	ASSQGGLDTDTQY
TRBJ1-6	TRBV12-3/TRBV12-4	ASSPSGGSPLH
TRBJ1-1	TRBV7-2	ASTAGPLMNTEAF
TRBJ2-7	TRBV5-1	ASSLEEGKAYEQY
TRBJ2-3	TRBV7-2	ASSFLYGEYTTDTQY
TRBJ2-7	TRBV19	ASSILDPGPYEQY
TRBJ2-2	TRBV9	ASSPFPGELF
TRBJ1-5	TRBV20-1	SASGVRRPQH
TRBJ2-7	TRBV19	ASSMNGPTGTDEQY